This entry lists 5 T cell receptor beta chains sequenced from one sample in a study of shared clonotypes between healthy human individuals (TCRdb year 2020). The library was produced with the immunoSEQ multiplex PCR assay. Sourced from immuneACCESS, this table was stored by TCRdb with only in-frame sequences that have V and J called. A share of the clones is absent; for the studies checked, an unresolved V gene accounts for under half, and the remainder has no known explanation. Here the sample has 2 million to 2.5 million clones; 95% occur a single time. The ten largest clonotypes hold 0.13% of the sample. The sample was naive CD4+ T cells sorted from blood. In the paper's terms, the cell subset or site label means: CD45RA+ positively selected. These receptors originate from a man aged 18 to 35 in good health.

The chain employs TRBV7-2 and TRBJ1-1; D ambiguous. The CDR3 sequence is 14 residues long. The germline CDR1 and CDR2 sequences are SGHTA and FQGNSA. The germline V and J ends were trimmed by 2 bases and 2 bases, with 9 bases remaining between them. DNA for the CDR3: TGTGCCAGCAGCTTAAGATCCGGCAACACTGAAGCTTTCTTT. It is translated as CASSLRSGNTEAFF.

The rearrangement joins TRBV28 to TRBJ2-4, with 7 bases that match TRBD1. Trimming at V came to 8 bases and at J to 0 bases, leaving 10 bases not matched to a gene. The CDR3 sequence is 16 residues long. Germline V gene sequence: CDR1 MDHEN, CDR2 SYDVKM. The CDR3 sequence is CASGTGQTLAKNIQYF. As DNA, the CDR3 is TGTGCCAGCGGGACGGGACAGACCTTAGCCAAAAACATTCAGTACTTC.

In this sample, this clone turned up once. V usage is TRBV27 and J usage is TRBJ2-7; 8 positions agree with TRBD2. J gave up 5 bases and V 3 bases, and 6 bases lay outside the gene matches. Germline-derived CDR1 and CDR2 are MNHEY and SMNVEV (reference sequence). The CDR3 is 14 amino acids. CDR3 DNA: TGTGCCAGCAGTTTTTTAGCGGGGCCCAACGAGCAGTACTTC. Its protein is CASSFLAGPNEQYF.

The V gene is TRBV6-4, the J gene TRBJ2-3, with TRBD2 as a possible D gene (6 bases). V dropped 6 bases and J dropped 0 bases, with 16 bases sitting between them. This CDR3 is built from 16 residues. Germline V gives CDR1 MRHNA, CDR2 SNTAGT. The chain's CDR3 is CASSDPGTSSTDTQYF. The CDR3 nucleotides are TGTGCCAGCAGCGACCCCGGGACTTCCAGCACAGATACGCAGTATTTT.

As regards this clone: This sample also contains other DNA sequences that code for the same CDR3. J is TRBJ2-5 and V is TRBV29-1; D perhaps matches TRBD1 (6 bases). From germline, CDR1 is SQVTM and CDR2 ANQGSEA. Trimming took 2 bases from V and 4 from J, leaving 8 bases between them. The CDR3 contains 12 residues. The CDR3 region has the DNA TGCAGCGTTGAAAAAGGGGGAGAGACCCAGTACTTC. Translation: CSVEKGGETQYF.